These 8 T cell receptor beta chains were all obtained from the same sample, sequenced in a study of shared T cell receptors in the human thymus. The assay was immunoSEQ multiplex PCR, and TCRdb's table has in-frame clones only and misses some. The table has hundreds of thousands of clones, approximately 88% seen once. These data also formed part of another study, on human thymus T cells.

The sample comprised thymocytes. The receptors shown here come from a boy under two years old with a congenital heart defect.

The chain links TRBV7-9 to TRBJ2-1, with D perhaps matching TRBD1 (5 bases). The ends were cut back, 5 bases at V and 0 bases at J, with 11 bases in the middle. The CDR3 totals 15 residues. Germline V gives CDR1 SEHNR, CDR2 FQNEAQ (reference sequence). The CDR3 reads CASSADSPSYNEQFF. CDR3 DNA sequence: TGTGCCAGCAGCGCCGACAGTCCCTCCTACAATGAGCAGTTCTTC. Full variable domain (remainder filled in from reference TRBV7-9 and TRBJ2-1): DTGVSQNPRHKITKRGQNVTFRCDPISEHNRLYWYRQTLGQGPEFLTYFQNEAQLEKSRLLSDRFSAERPKGSFSTLEIQRTEQGDSAMYLCASSADSPSYNEQFFGPGTRLTVL.

This chain links TRBV4-3 with TRBJ2-3, with unresolved D. This CDR3 is 16 amino acids long. The germline V gene has CDR1 LGHNA and CDR2 YSLEER. V was clipped by 0 bases and J by 0 bases, with 10 bases between them. CDR3 coding DNA: TGCGCCAGCAGCCAAGATACCACTGCTAGCACAGATACGCAGTATTTT. The encoded protein is CASSQDTTASTDTQYF.

The J gene is TRBJ1-2, the V gene TRBV28; D is perhaps TRBD1 (5 bases). Trimming stripped 6 bases from V and 4 bases from J, with 15 bases between. The CDR3 is made up of 14 amino acids. CDR1 is MDHEN, CDR2 SYDVKM, per germline. The CDR3 sequence: CASSFRGVSYGYTF. Written as DNA, the CDR3 is TGTGCCAGCAGCTTCCGGGGGGTTAGCTATGGCTACACCTTC.

This chain connects TRBV10-2 to TRBJ1-5; D is possibly TRBD1 (6 bases). V was shortened by 3 bases and J by 0 bases, with 21 bases between the two germline ends. The CDR3 has 19 amino acids. The germline CDR1 and CDR2 sequences are WSHSY and SAAADI. CDR3 in amino acids: CASSERYGQSRYSNQPQHF. The CDR3 DNA sequence: TGCGCCAGCAGTGAAAGGTACGGACAGTCCCGTTATAGCAATCAGCCCCAGCATTTT.

The V and J genes are TRBV6-4 and TRBJ2-3; D is possibly TRBD2 (6 bases). CDR1 is MRHNA, CDR2 SNTAGT, per germline. The V gene lost 4 bases and the J gene lost 6 bases, with 20 bases spanning the gap. This CDR3 spans 16 amino acids. CDR3 nucleotide sequence: TGTGCCAGCAGTGTTTCCGGGGACTCCGGGTGGGATACGCAGTATTTT. This translates into CASSVSGDSGWDTQYF.

The chain has TRBV9 and TRBJ1-1, with D maybe TRBD1 (6 bases). Trimming took off 0 bases at V and 4 bases at J, with 13 bases between the two ends. Looked up from germline, CDR1 is SGDLS and CDR2 is YYNGEE. The CDR3 runs to 15 residues. CDR3 DNA sequence: TGTGCCAGCAGCGTAGTATTCAGGGGTTCCACTGAAGCTTTCTTT. This encodes CASSVVFRGSTEAFF.

This clone was counted a single time. The gene calls are TRBV28 and TRBJ2-1, with D perhaps matching TRBD1 (5 bases). V was trimmed by 3 bases and J by 2 bases, leaving 8 bases between them. This CDR3 has 14 amino acids. Germline-derived CDR1 and CDR2 are MDHEN and SYDVKM. The CDR3: CASSFSRAYNEQFF. The CDR3 DNA reads as TGTGCCAGCAGTTTTTCCAGGGCCTACAATGAGCAGTTCTTC.

CDR3 sequence: CASSLVGQNELIYGYTF. The CDR3 DNA is TGTGCCAGCAGCTTAGTGGGGCAGAATGAACTTATCTATGGCTACACCTTC. The chain recombines TRBV7-2 with TRBJ1-2, with D maybe TRBD1 (5 bases). This CDR3 comprises 17 residues. V gave up 1 base and J gave up 4 bases, with 19 bases separating them. Germline CDR1 reads SGHTA; CDR2 reads FQGNSA.